A selection of T cell receptor beta chains follows, all from one sample in a study of regulatory T cells in long-lasting Graves disease. TCRdb passed the multiplex PCR reads through MiXCR, listing each CDR3 protein once. The sample lists about 620,000 distinct CDR3 sequences, 15% to 20% seen once, with approximately 20% in the top ten. This same sample was also part of a study on T cells in Graves' hyperthyroidism and ophthalmopathy.

The sample here was peripheral blood mononuclear cells (PBMCs), taken at new diagnosis, from a patient treated with antithyroid drugs. All receptors derive from a woman aged 30 to 39 with Graves disease. The CDR3 runs from the conserved cysteine through the conserved F or W. D genes are given only for firm matches. Size is stated for part of the rows, as once, few or many counts, or as a class when the clone is expanded.

TRBJ2-7	TRBV19	few	-	TGTGCCAGTAGTATACCCGGGACTCCCCTCTACGAGCAGTACTTC	CASSIPGTPLYEQYF
TRBJ1-1	TRBV20-1	many	TRBD1	TGCAGATGCTGGGCAGGGGGGTTTCTGAACACTGAAGCTTTCTTT	CRCWAGGFLNTEAFF
TRBJ2-6	TRBV19	-	TRBD1	TGTGCCAGTAGTATTAAGGGGGACAGCTCTGGGGCCAACGTCCTGACTTTC	CASSIKGDSSGANVLTF
TRBJ2-7	TRBV18	many	-	TGTGCCAGCTCACCGGACGCCAGCTACGAGCAGTACTTC	CASSPDASYEQYF
TRBJ1-2	TRBV15	many	TRBD1	TGTGCCACCAGCACCCCAGAGACAGGGCCCTATGGCTACACCTTC	CATSTPETGPYGYTF
TRBJ2-1	TRBV6-1	many	TRBD2	TGTGCCAGCAATACGGGGACTAGTGGAGTCAATGAGCAGTTCTTC	CASNTGTSGVNEQFF
TRBJ2-7	TRBV18	few	TRBD1	TGTGCCAGCTCACCGGGACAGACGACAAACTACGAGCAGTACTTC	CASSPGQTTNYEQYF
TRBJ2-3	TRBV6-2/TRBV6-3	few	-	TGTGCCAGCAGTTATCCGGTCAGATCAGATACGCAGTATTTT	CASSYPVRSDTQYF
TRBJ1-1	TRBV5-1	many	TRBD1	TGCGCCAGCAGCGGGGGACAGACGAACACTGAAGCTTTCTTT	CASSGGQTNTEAFF
TRBJ2-2	TRBV12-3/TRBV12-4	many	TRBD2	TGTGCCAGCAAGGGCGGGGGGGGGCTAAACACCGGGGAGCTGTTTTTT	CASKGGGGLNTGELFF
TRBJ1-1	TRBV30	many	-	TGTGCCTGGGGTCGGACGGTGAACACTGAAGCTTTCTTT	CAWGRTVNTEAFF
TRBJ2-7	TRBV29-1	many	TRBD1	TGCAGCGTTGAAGAAGGACAGGGGGTACTCGGCTCCTACGAGCAGTACTTC	CSVEEGQGVLGSYEQYF
TRBJ2-5	TRBV20-1	few	-	TGCAGTGCCCAAACCCCGGGACAAAACCAAGAGACCCAGTACTTC	CSAQTPGQNQETQYF
TRBJ1-5	TRBV5-1	many	-	TGCGCCAGCAGCACGGGCGGCGTGGGTCAGCCCCAGCATTTT	CASSTGGVGQPQHF
TRBJ2-1	TRBV6-2/TRBV6-3	few	TRBD1	TGTGCCAGCAAGAGGGGACAGGGAGTGGAGAATGAGCAGTTCTTC	CASKRGQGVENEQFF
TRBJ2-1	TRBV11-2	many	-	TGTGCCAGCAGCTTAGTCTATACTCCCCCCAATGAGCAGTTCTTC	CASSLVYTPPNEQFF
TRBJ2-6	TRBV7-9	-	TRBD1	TGTGCCAGCACGCTGGGGACAGGTGGTTTAGGTGGGGCCAACGTCCTGACTTTC	CASTLGTGGLGGANVLTF
TRBJ2-5	TRBV29-1	-	-	TGCAGCGTTGAAGGGGCCCAGGGGTTTTTGATAAAGACCCAGTACTTC	CSVEGAQGFLIKTQYF
TRBJ1-2	TRBV6-1	-	TRBD1	TGTGCCAGCAGTGATACGGACAGGGTTGTTGGCTACACCTTC	CASSDTDRVVGYTF
TRBJ1-1	TRBV20-1	few	-	TGCAGTGCTAGAGGTCCTGGGACGGAGAACACTGAAGCTTTCTTT	CSARGPGTENTEAFF
TRBJ2-3	TRBV7-2	many	-	TGTGCCAGCAGCTTGGGTAGTGACAGGACAGATACGCAGTATTTT	CASSLGSDRTDTQYF
TRBJ1-1	TRBV6-5	many	TRBD1	TGTGCCAGCAGTTACGAGGACAGGGCGGGAGCTTTCTTT	CASSYEDRAGAFF
TRBJ2-3	TRBV5-1	-	-	TGCGCCAGCAGCTTTATTCTGGGGTCAGATACGCAGTATTTT	CASSFILGSDTQYF
TRBJ1-5	TRBV7-2	-	TRBD1	TGCGCCAGCAGCCGACTCACCGGGACAGGCACGACCTTAGGGGGCAATCAGCCCCAGCATTTT	CASSRLTGTGTTLGGNQPQHF
TRBJ2-2	TRBV5-1	few	TRBD1	TGCGCCAGCAGCTTGGCCGGGACAGGGGGCACCGGGGAGCTGTTTTTT	CASSLAGTGGTGELFF
TRBJ2-1	TRBV12-3/TRBV12-4	many	-	TGTGCCAGCAGCTCGTATCCTTACAATGAGCAGTTCTTC	CASSSYPYNEQFF
TRBJ1-5	TRBV12-3/TRBV12-4	-	TRBD1	TGTGCCAGCAGTCGACAGGGGGCTTATCAGCCCCAGCATTTT	CASSRQGAYQPQHF
TRBJ2-2	TRBV27	many	TRBD1	TGTGCCAGCAGTTTTGCCCGACAGGGGATCGGGGAGCTGTTTTTT	CASSFARQGIGELFF
TRBJ1-2	TRBV28	few	TRBD1	TGTGCCAGCAGTTTCTTTTATCCCGGGACAGCGACCTACACCTTC	CASSFFYPGTATYTF
TRBJ1-1	TRBV3-1	-	-	TGTGCCAGCAGCCACTTGAACGCTGAAGCTTTCTTT	CASSHLNAEAFF
TRBJ2-3	TRBV2	many	-	TGTGCCAGCAGCCCCTGGCAGGGGTCAGATACGCAGTATTTT	CASSPWQGSDTQYF
TRBJ2-7	TRBV7-6	-	TRBD1	TGTGCCAGCAGCGCCCGACAGGGGACACCCTACGAGCAGTACTTC	CASSARQGTPYEQYF
TRBJ2-1	TRBV20-1	-	-	TGCAGTGGCAGACATGAGGACTTCCCACTATACAATGAGCAGTTCTTC	CSGRHEDFPLYNEQFF
TRBJ1-4	TRBV20-1	-	-	TGCAGTGCGAGGAACTTGGGGGAAAAACTGTTTTTT	CSARNLGEKLFF
TRBJ1-1	TRBV27	once	-	TGTGCCAGCAGAATATCAGGGGCCTGGAACACTGAAGCTTTCTTT	CASRISGAWNTEAFF
TRBJ2-1	TRBV12-3/TRBV12-4	many	-	TGTGCCAGCAGGAGAGGGGTGGTAGCCTACAATGAGCAGTTCTTC	CASRRGVVAYNEQFF
TRBJ1-1	TRBV11-1	-	-	TGCGCCAGCAGCCATCCCCAGGGGAACACTGAAGCTTTCTTT	CASSHPQGNTEAFF
TRBJ2-7	TRBV7-8	many	-	TGTGCCAGCAGCAAAGCCGGGGGAGGCTCCTACGAGCAGTACTTC	CASSKAGGGSYEQYF
TRBJ1-2	TRBV2	few	TRBD1	TGTGCCAGCAGTTCCACCGGGACAGGGGGCTACACCTTC	CASSSTGTGGYTF
TRBJ2-1	TRBV29-1	few	-	TGCAGCGTTGACCCCACCTTTGATGAGCAGTTCTTC	CSVDPTFDEQFF
TRBJ1-2	TRBV7-9	-	-	TGTGCCAGCAGCCCACCTTTTCGAGACAAGATCTATGGCTACACCTTC	CASSPPFRDKIYGYTF
TRBJ1-1	TRBV28	many	-	TGTGCCAGCAGTTTTGTTCGGGGCTGGAACACTGAAGCTTTCTTT	CASSFVRGWNTEAFF
TRBJ1-1	TRBV15	many	TRBD1	TGTGCCACCAGCCGAATAGACAGGGGGATGGTCGCTTTCTTT	CATSRIDRGMVAFF
TRBJ1-3	TRBV10-3	-	TRBD1	TGTGCCATCGAAGGGACAGGGTCTGGAAACACCATATATTTT	CAIEGTGSGNTIYF
TRBJ2-1	TRBV7-9	few	-	TGTGCCAGCAGCTTAGTACACCGCTTACACAATGAGCAGTTCTTC	CASSLVHRLHNEQFF
TRBJ2-3	TRBV27	many	-	TGTGCCAGCAGTTTAAGTTTTAGCCAACGTGCAGATACGCAGTATTTT	CASSLSFSQRADTQYF
TRBJ2-1	TRBV9	-	-	TGTGCCAGCAGCGAACCGGGACTGGACTACAATGAGCAGTTCTTC	CASSEPGLDYNEQFF
TRBJ1-5	TRBV19	-	TRBD1	TGTGCCAGTGAGGGGACAGGGGGAAATCAGCCCCAGCATTTT	CASEGTGGNQPQHF
TRBJ2-7	TRBV12-3/TRBV12-4	few	-	TGTGCCAGCAGTCGGGTGGATGCCCGTCGGGAGCAGTACTTC	CASSRVDARREQYF
TRBJ1-6	TRBV3-1	-	-	TGTGCCAGCAGCCTAAACAACCCGGCCTCCCGGAATAATTCACCCCTCCACTTT	CASSLNNPASRNNSPLHF
TRBJ2-7	TRBV15	few	-	TGTGCCACCAGCAAGGACATCTCCTACGAGCAGTACTTC	CATSKDISYEQYF
TRBJ2-7	TRBV7-2	many	TRBD1	TGTGCCAGCAGCTTGGTCGGGACAGGCTACTACGAGCAGTACTTC	CASSLVGTGYYEQYF
TRBJ1-5	TRBV18	many	TRBD1	TGTGCCAGCTCATCACAGGGGGCGTGGGAGCCCCAGCATTTT	CASSSQGAWEPQHF
TRBJ1-2	TRBV25-1	-	-	TGTGCCAGCAGTGAATTTGCGGGACCGACCTATGGCTACACCTTC	CASSEFAGPTYGYTF
TRBJ1-5	TRBV12-3/TRBV12-4	many	-	TGTGCCAGCAGTTACGGACAGTTCCCCCAGCATTTT	CASSYGQFPQHF
TRBJ2-1	TRBV9	few	TRBD2	TGTGCCAGCAGCGTAGCGGGACTAGCGCCAGGGGAGCAGTTCTTC	CASSVAGLAPGEQFF
TRBJ2-1	TRBV28	-	TRBD1	TGTGCCAGCAGTTATGGACAGGCCGTTAATGAGCAGTTCTTC	CASSYGQAVNEQFF
TRBJ2-1	TRBV5-6	-	-	TGTGCCAGCACCAAGCCGACTAGTGGTGTTTATGAGCAGTTCTTC	CASTKPTSGVYEQFF